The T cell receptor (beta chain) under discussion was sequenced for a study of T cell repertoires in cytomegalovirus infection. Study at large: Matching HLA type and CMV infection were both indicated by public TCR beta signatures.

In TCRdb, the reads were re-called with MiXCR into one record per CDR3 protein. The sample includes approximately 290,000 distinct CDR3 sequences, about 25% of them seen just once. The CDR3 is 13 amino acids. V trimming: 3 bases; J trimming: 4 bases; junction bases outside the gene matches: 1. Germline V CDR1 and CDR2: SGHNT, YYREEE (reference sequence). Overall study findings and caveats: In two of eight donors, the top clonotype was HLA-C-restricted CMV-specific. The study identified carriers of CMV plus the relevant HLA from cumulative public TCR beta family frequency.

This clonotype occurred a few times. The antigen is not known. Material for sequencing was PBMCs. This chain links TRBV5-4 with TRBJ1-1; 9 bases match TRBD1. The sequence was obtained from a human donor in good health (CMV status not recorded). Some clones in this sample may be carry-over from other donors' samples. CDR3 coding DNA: TGTGCCAGCAGCTGGGGACAGGGCACTGAAGCTTTCTTT. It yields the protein CASSWGQGTEAFF.